These 15 T cell receptor beta chains originate from one sample sequenced in a study of graft-versus-host responses after intestinal transplantation. Only in-frame clones appear in the TCRdb table, and some are missing; sequencing was by immunoSEQ multiplex PCR. In the table there are about 130,000 clones, about nine tenths of which are singletons. The antigens of these receptors remain unknown. This sample comprised unstimulated CD4+ T cells sorted from spleen or lymph node cells, obtained before intestinal transplant. The receptor set was obtained from a human donor who received an intestinal transplant.

This sequence joins TRBV4-1 and TRBJ2-3; D gene uncertain. V dropped 4 bases and J dropped 1 base, with 21 bases sitting between them. The germline V gene has CDR1 MGHRA and CDR2 YSYEKL. There are 18 residues in the CDR3. The CDR3 nucleotides are TGCGCCAGCAGCCCCACCGGGCCGCGGAGATCGGGCACAGATACGCAGTATTTT. Its translation: CASSPTGPRRSGTDTQYF.

Concerning this clone: This sample also contains other DNA sequences that code for the same CDR3. This chain joins TRBV5-4 and TRBJ2-1; the D gene is possibly TRBD1 (5 bases). Trimming took 0 bases from V and 0 from J, leaving 10 bases between them. The CDR3 consists of 16 residues. CDR1 SGHNT and CDR2 YYREEE come from the germline V gene (reference sequence). CDR3 nucleotide sequence: TGTGCCAGCAGCTTGGGGGGCCGGAGCTCCTACAATGAGCAGTTCTTC. This gives the protein CASSLGGRSSYNEQFF. The whole variable domain, filled in from reference TRBV5-4 and TRBJ2-1, reads ETGVTQSPTHLIKTRGQQVTLRCSSQSGHNTVSWYQQALGQGPQFIFQYYREEENGRGNFPPRFSGLQFPNYSSELNVNALELDDSALYLCASSLGGRSSYNEQFFGPGTRLTVL.

The chain has TRBV7-9 and TRBJ2-1; D not certain. Germline V gene data show CDR1 as SEHNR and CDR2 as FQNEAQ (reference sequence). The CDR3 length is 17 residues. The germline V and J ends were trimmed by 5 bases and 0 bases, with 17 bases remaining between them. The CDR3 bases are TGTGCCAGCAGCCAGATACCTTCCTCGAGCTCCTACAATGAGCAGTTCTTC. This gives the protein CASSQIPSSSSYNEQFF.

The J gene is TRBJ2-5, the V gene TRBV5-8, with a weak D call TRBD1 (5 bases). Per germline, CDR1 SGHTS and CDR2 YDEGEE. This CDR3 spans 16 amino acids. V shed 4 bases and J shed 3 bases, with 19 bases lying between them. The CDR3 DNA reads TGTGCCAGCAGCCCGTACTCGTGGGGCATTAAAGAGACCCAGTACTTC. This encodes CASSPYSWGIKETQYF.

This rearrangement joins TRBV6-5 to TRBJ2-7; D may be TRBD1 (7 bases). The V gene's germline CDR1 is MNHEY and CDR2 SVGAGI. Deletions cut 4 bases from V and 6 bases from J, with 19 bases between. This CDR3 comprises 15 residues. CDR3 nucleotide sequence: TGTGCCAGCAGTTTACAGGGGTCGAGGGGAGGCGAGCAGTACTTC. Translation gives CASSLQGSRGGEQYF.

This chain joins TRBV6-5 and TRBJ2-1; 7 bases are a match to TRBD1. The V gene's germline CDR1 is MNHEY and CDR2 SVGAGI. The CDR3 has 15 residues. V shed 4 bases, J shed 6 bases, and the junction held 9 bases outside the gene matches. Here the CDR3 reads CASSWGGSGGNEQFF. In DNA, the CDR3 is TGTGCCAGCAGTTGGGGTGGGTCAGGGGGCAATGAGCAGTTCTTC.

The chain recombines TRBV9 with TRBJ1-1; D gene uncertain. There are 15 residues in the CDR3. Germline V lookup: CDR1 SGDLS, CDR2 YYNGEE. Between the trimmed V and J ends, which lost 4 bases and 5 bases, there was a span of 18 bases. CDR3 loop: CASSPRSVAETEAFF. In DNA, the CDR3 is TGTGCCAGCAGCCCCCGGTCGGTGGCTGAAACTGAAGCTTTCTTT.

The V gene is TRBV5-1, the J gene TRBJ2-1, with D possibly matching TRBD1 (6 bases). V dropped 0 bases and J dropped 0 bases, with 13 bases sitting between them. Germline V gene lookup returns CDR1 SGHRS and CDR2 YFSETQ. The CDR3 is 17 residues long. The CDR3 reads CASSLAQGGLSYNEQFF. The CDR3 bases are TGCGCCAGCAGCTTGGCACAGGGCGGGCTCTCCTACAATGAGCAGTTCTTC. Drawing the rest from reference TRBV5-1 and TRBJ2-1, the complete variable domain is KAGVTQTPRYLIKTRGQQVTLSCSPISGHRSVSWYQQTPGQGLQFLFEYFSETQRNKGNFPGRFSGRQFSNSRSEMNVSTLELGDSALYLCASSLAQGGLSYNEQFFGPGTRLTVL.

CDR3 amino acids: CATKLAGGPTSSYNEQFF. CDR3 nucleotide sequence: TGTGCCACGAAACTAGCGGGAGGGCCTACGAGCTCCTACAATGAGCAGTTCTTC. The J gene is TRBJ2-1, the V gene TRBV19; 13 nucleotides match TRBD2. The CDR3 consists of 18 residues. The junction had 12 bases not matched to a gene; V was cut back by 10 bases and J by 0 bases. Germline loops: CDR1 LNHDA, CDR2 SQIVND (reference sequence).

CDR3 amino acids: CASSLGTGGVKQPQHF. The CDR3 DNA is TGTGCCAGCAGCTTGGGGACAGGGGGCGTAAAGCAGCCCCAGCATTTT. V is TRBV7-2 and J is TRBJ1-5; 12 bases are a match to TRBD1. V lost 3 bases and J lost 7; bases outside the gene matches: 7. This CDR3 is built from 16 residues. Germline V gene data show CDR1 as SGHTA and CDR2 as FQGNSA.

The genes are TRBV9 and TRBJ2-3; 8 nucleotides match TRBD2. The J segment lost 5 bases and the V segment lost 7 bases, leaving 12 bases of the junction unmatched. The V gene's germline CDR1 is SGDLS and CDR2 YYNGEE. This CDR3 is 15 amino acids long. CDR3 DNA sequence: TGTGCCAGCTCTGAAGCGACTAGCGTTAAAGATACGCAGTATTTT. Translated: CASSEATSVKDTQYF. The full variable domain, rest sourced from reference TRBV9 and TRBJ2-3, is DSGVTQTPKHLITATGQRVTLRCSPRSGDLSVYWYQQSLDQGLQFLIQYYNGEERAKGNILERFSAQQFPDLHSELNLSSLELGDSALYFCASSEATSVKDTQYFGPGTRLTVL.

The V call is TRBV29-1, the J call TRBJ1-1; tentatively, D is TRBD1 (6 bases). Germline loops: CDR1 SQVTM, CDR2 ANQGSEA. Between the trimmed V and J ends, which lost 3 bases and 3 bases, there was a span of 14 bases. The CDR3 is 14 residues long. The CDR3 loop reads CSVENRAKDTEAFF. The CDR3 DNA follows: TGCAGCGTTGAGAACAGGGCGAAGGACACTGAAGCTTTCTTT.

J is TRBJ2-1 and V is TRBV28, with 11 bases identical to TRBD2. The CDR3 has 18 amino acids. Germline V lookup: CDR1 MDHEN, CDR2 SYDVKM. V dropped 5 bases and J dropped 1; count of bases not matched to a gene: 10. The CDR3, as DNA: TGTGCCAGCAGTCCCCCCGGGGGACTAGCGGTTTCCTACAATGAGCAGTTCTTC. Its translation is CASSPPGGLAVSYNEQFF. Drawing the rest from reference TRBV28 and TRBJ2-1, the complete variable domain is DVKVTQSSRYLVKRTGEKVFLECVQDMDHENMFWYRQDPGLGLRLIYFSYDVKMKEKGDIPEGYSVSREKKERFSLILESASTNQTSMYLCASSPPGGLAVSYNEQFFGPGTRLTVL.

J is TRBJ2-5 and V is TRBV5-1; D is unclear. CDR3 length: 15 residues. Trimming removed 4 bases at V and 0 bases at J, with 13 bases between. Germline assignment: CDR1 SGHRS and CDR2 YFSETQ. The CDR3 DNA sequence: TGCGCCAGCAGCCAAGGAGAGCTGAACCAAGAGACCCAGTACTTC. Translation gives CASSQGELNQETQYF.

Note on this clone: Its ends do not fully match the called genes, so a read error is possible. The V and J genes are TRBV6-1 and TRBJ1-1; D is unclear. The germline V gene has CDR1 MNHNS and CDR2 SASEGT. The CDR3 runs to 12 residues. The CDR3 DNA follows: TGTGCCAGCAGTACACTCAACACTAAAGCTTTCTTT. Translation gives CASSTLNTKAFF.